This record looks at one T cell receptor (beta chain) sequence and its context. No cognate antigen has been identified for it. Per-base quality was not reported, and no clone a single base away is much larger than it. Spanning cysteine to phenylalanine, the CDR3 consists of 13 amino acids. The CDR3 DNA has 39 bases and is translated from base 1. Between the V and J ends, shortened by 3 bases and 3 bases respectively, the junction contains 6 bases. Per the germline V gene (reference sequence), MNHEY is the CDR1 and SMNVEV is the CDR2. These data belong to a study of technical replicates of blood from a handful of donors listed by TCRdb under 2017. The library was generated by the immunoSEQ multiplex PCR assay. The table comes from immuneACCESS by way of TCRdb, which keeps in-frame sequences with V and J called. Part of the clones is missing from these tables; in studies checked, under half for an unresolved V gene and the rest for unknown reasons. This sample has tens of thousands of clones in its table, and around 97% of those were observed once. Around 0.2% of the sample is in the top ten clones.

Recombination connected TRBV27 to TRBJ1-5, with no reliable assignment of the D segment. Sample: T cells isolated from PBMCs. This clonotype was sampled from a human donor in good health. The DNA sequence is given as TGTGCCAGCAGTTTTACTTACAATCAGCCCCAGCATTTT. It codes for CASSFTYNQPQHF.